This T cell receptor beta chain was observed in a study of shared clonotypes between healthy human individuals. The wider study: Each donor contributed plates that comprised three CD4 naive, three CD4 memory, two CD8 naive and one CD8 memory. General study results and limits: Since donors were few, the genetic and exposure-history diversity represented was limited.

Of note for this clone: Its antigen remains unidentified.

Subsets obtained from CD4+ cells comprised CD45RA+ naive and CD45RA-negative memory cells. This CDR3 has 15 residues. Trimming took 6 bases from V and 6 from J, leaving 19 bases between them. The germline gives CDR1 LNHDA, CDR2 SQIVND (reference sequence). Using immunoSEQ multiplex PCR, the repertoire was profiled, and TCRdb retains in-frame clones only, with some absent. The table shows a few million clones, with approximately 90% occurring only once. This TCR was recovered from a man aged 18 to 35 in good health. Sequenced material: naive CD4+ T cells sorted from blood. Described subset: CD45RA+ positively selected. The chain couples TRBV19 to TRBJ2-3, with a tentative D call TRBD1 (6 bases). The CDR3 sequence is CASSTIQGDLDTQYF. The CDR3 DNA follows: TGTGCCAGTAGCACTATACAGGGAGATCTGGATACGCAGTATTTT.